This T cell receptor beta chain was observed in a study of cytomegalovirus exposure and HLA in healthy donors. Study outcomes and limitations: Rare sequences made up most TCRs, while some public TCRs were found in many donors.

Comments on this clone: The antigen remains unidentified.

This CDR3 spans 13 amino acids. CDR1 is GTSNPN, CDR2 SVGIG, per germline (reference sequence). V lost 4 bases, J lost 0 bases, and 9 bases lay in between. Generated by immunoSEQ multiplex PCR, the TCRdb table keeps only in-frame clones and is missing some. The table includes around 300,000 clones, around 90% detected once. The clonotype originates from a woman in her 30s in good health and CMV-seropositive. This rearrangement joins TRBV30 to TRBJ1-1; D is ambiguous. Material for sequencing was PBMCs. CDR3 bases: TGTGCCTGGAAGCTCGCATTGAACACTGAAGCTTTCTTT. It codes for CAWKLALNTEAFF.